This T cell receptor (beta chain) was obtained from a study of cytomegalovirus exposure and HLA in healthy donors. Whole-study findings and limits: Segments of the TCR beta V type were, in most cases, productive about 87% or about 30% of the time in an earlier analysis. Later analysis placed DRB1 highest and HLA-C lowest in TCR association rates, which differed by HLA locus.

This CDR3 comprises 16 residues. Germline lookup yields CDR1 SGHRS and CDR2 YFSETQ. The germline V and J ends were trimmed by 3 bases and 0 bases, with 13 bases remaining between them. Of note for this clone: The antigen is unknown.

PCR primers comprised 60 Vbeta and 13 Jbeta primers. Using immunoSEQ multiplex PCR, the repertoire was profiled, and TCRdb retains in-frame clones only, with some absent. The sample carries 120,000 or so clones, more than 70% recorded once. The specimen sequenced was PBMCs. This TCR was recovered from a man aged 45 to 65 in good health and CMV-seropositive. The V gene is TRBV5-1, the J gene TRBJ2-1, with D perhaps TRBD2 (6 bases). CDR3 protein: CASSWSSASSYNEQFF. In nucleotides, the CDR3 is TGCGCCAGCAGCTGGTCTAGCGCGAGCTCCTACAATGAGCAGTTCTTC.